This T cell receptor beta chain came from a study of response to subunit inactivated influenza vaccine. Study conclusions and caveats: Every seasonal influenza vaccination brings in few new T cells, the authors suggested.

About this clonotype: The antigen is not known.

TCRdb independently ran MiXCR on the RT-PCR reads; one entry per CDR3 protein. Among approximately 170,000 distinct CDR3 sequences listed, roughly an eighth were seen once. This sample comprised CD8+ T cells sorted from PBMCs, obtained 5 days after vaccination. The receptor was isolated from a man aged 50 or older who received an inactivated influenza vaccine.

The CDR3 reads CASSGLESYGYTF. CDR3 in DNA: TGTGCCAGCAGTGGTTTGGAAAGTTATGGCTACACCTTC. The chain is built from TRBV2 and TRBJ1-2; D gene uncertain. Deletions cut 4 bases from V and 5 bases from J, with 11 bases between. Germline-derived CDR1 and CDR2 are SNHLY and FYNNEI. The CDR3 has 13 residues. The full variable domain, rest sourced from reference TRBV2 and TRBJ1-2, is EPEVTQTPSHQVTQMGQEVILRCVPISNHLYFYWYRQILGQKVEFLVSFYNNEISEKSEIFDDQFSVERPDGSNFTLKIRSTKLEDSAMYFCASSGLESYGYTFGSGTRLTVV.